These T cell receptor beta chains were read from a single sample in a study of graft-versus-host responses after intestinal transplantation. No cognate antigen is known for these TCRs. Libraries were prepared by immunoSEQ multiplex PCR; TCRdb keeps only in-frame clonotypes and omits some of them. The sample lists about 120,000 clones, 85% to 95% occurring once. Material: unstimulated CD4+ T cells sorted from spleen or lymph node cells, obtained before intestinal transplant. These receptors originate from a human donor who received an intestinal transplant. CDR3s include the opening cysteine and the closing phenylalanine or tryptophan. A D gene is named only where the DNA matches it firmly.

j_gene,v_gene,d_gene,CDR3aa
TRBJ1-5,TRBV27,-,CAAGGGSVQPQHF
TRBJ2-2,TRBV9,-,CASSVPAAGSGELFF
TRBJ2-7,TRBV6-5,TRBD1,CASSYSSAGGFYEQYF
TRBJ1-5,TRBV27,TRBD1,CASSPRQGVLNQPQHF
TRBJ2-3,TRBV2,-,CASREGGTQYF
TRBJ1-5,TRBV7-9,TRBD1,CASSLDLGQSLTNQPQHF
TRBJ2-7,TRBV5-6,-,CASSLGRGSEQYF
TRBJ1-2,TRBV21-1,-,CASSKARYTRDKANYGYTF
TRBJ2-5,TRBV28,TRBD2,CASTFAGTSLETQYF
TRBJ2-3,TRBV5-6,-,CASSFKDLTDTQYF
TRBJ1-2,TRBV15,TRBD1,CATSRGQSYGYTF
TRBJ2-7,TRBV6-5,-,CASRNYPSRNEQYF
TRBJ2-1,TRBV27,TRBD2,CASSLSHAGLAIHYNEQFF
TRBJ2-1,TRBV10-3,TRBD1,CAISSTPGQEQFF
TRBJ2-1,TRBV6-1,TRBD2,CASTQTSGTYNEQFF
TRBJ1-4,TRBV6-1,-,CASRPRGGANEKLFF